The 28 T cell receptor beta chains below all came from one sample that was sequenced in a study of blood T cell repertoires in COVID-19. Only in-frame clones appear in the TCRdb table, and some are missing; sequencing was by immunoSEQ multiplex PCR. The table lists about 150,000 clones, around 86% of them singletons. The specimen sequenced was peripheral blood. These receptors all stem from a woman older than 75 with COVID-19, enrolled during active disease.

This clone was seen a handful of times. The chain combines TRBV25-1 with TRBJ1-1; perhaps TRBD1 as D (6 bases). V dropped 7 bases and J dropped 6 bases, with 12 bases sitting between them. This CDR3 has 12 residues. Germline V gene data show CDR1 as MGHDK and CDR2 as SYGVNS. DNA for the CDR3: TGTGCCAGCACCCAGGGGTTGGCTGAAGCTTTCTTT. Its protein is CASTQGLAEAFF.

The chain couples TRBV5-6 to TRBJ2-1; no firm D call. The length of the CDR3 is 12 residues. Germline assignment: CDR1 SGHDT and CDR2 YYEEEE. V lost 3 bases and J 6 bases, leaving 7 bases between the germline ends. CDR3 DNA: TGTGCCAGCAGCTCGTATTTCAATGAGCAGTTCTTC. As protein: CASSSYFNEQFF. Full variable domain (rest looked up from reference TRBV5-6 and TRBJ2-1): DAGVTQSPTHLIKTRGQQVTLRCSPKSGHDTVSWYQQALGQGPQFIFQYYEEEERQRGNFPDRFSGHQFPNYSSELNVNALLLGDSALYLCASSSYFNEQFFGPGTRLTVL.

The chain carries TRBV19 and TRBJ2-3; TRBD1 aligns across 7 bases. Looked up from germline, CDR1 is LNHDA and CDR2 is SQIVND (reference sequence). The CDR3 runs to 15 residues. The V segment lost 1 base and the J segment 11 bases; nucleotides outside the gene matches: 12. The CDR3 nucleotides read TGTGCCAGTAGTATAGGAAACACAGGGGCCGGCGGGCAGTATTTT. It codes for CASSIGNTGAGGQYF.

The chain carries TRBV5-8 and TRBJ1-2; TRBD1 matches 9 bases. Looked up from germline, CDR1 is SGHTS and CDR2 is YDEGEE. The CDR3 consists of 14 residues. The V and J ends lost 0 bases and 5 bases, in that order; junction bases with no gene match: 2. CDR3 DNA sequence: TGTGCCAGCAGCTTGGGACAGGGGGGATATGGCTACACCTTC. Translated: CASSLGQGGYGYTF.

This chain uses TRBV7-9 with TRBJ2-7, with D perhaps matching TRBD2 (5 bases). Germline V lookup: CDR1 SEHNR, CDR2 FQNEAQ (reference sequence). This CDR3 region has 15 residues. Trimming removed 2 bases at V and 7 bases at J, with 18 bases between. This CDR3 is CASSLSRLLSGEQYF. The CDR3, as DNA: TGTGCCAGCAGCTTAAGCAGGCTCCTCTCGGGGGAGCAGTACTTC.

The chain links TRBV28 to TRBJ2-1, with TRBD2 matching 10 bases. This CDR3 spans 15 amino acids. V lost 4 bases to trimming and J lost 6 bases; unmatched junction nucleotides: 6. Germline lookup yields CDR1 MDHEN and CDR2 SYDVKM. In nucleotides, the CDR3 is TGTGCCAGCAGTTCGGGACTAGCGCCAGTCAATGAGCAGTTCTTC. Amino acids: CASSSGLAPVNEQFF.

The chain recombines TRBV19 with TRBJ2-1; possibly TRBD2 for D (5 bases). Germline assignment: CDR1 LNHDA and CDR2 SQIVND (reference sequence). V lost 4 bases and J lost 7, with 14 bases in between. The CDR3 is made up of 14 amino acids. The CDR3 here is CASSKGWENNEQFF. In DNA, the CDR3 is TGTGCCAGTAGTAAGGGCTGGGAGAATAATGAGCAGTTCTTC. The whole variable domain, filled in from reference TRBV19 and TRBJ2-1, reads DGGITQSPKYLFRKEGQNVTLSCEQNLNHDAMYWYRQDPGQGLRLIYYSQIVNDFQKGDIAEGYSVSREKKESFPLTVTSAQKNPTAFYLCASSKGWENNEQFFGPGTRLTVL.

The rearrangement links TRBV28 to TRBJ2-1; no clear D. Germline V gene data show CDR1 as MDHEN and CDR2 as SYDVKM. V lost 3 bases, J lost 10 bases, and 19 bases lay in between. This CDR3 has 15 amino acids. CDR3 region: CASSFWADLVSEQFF. The DNA of the CDR3 is TGTGCCAGCAGTTTTTGGGCAGATTTAGTTTCAGAGCAGTTCTTC.

The chain joins TRBV4-1 to TRBJ2-2; the match to TRBD2 covers 8 bases. Germline loops: CDR1 MGHRA, CDR2 YSYEKL. This CDR3 comprises 15 residues. V lost 3 bases, J lost 5 bases, and 5 bases stayed unmatched. This CDR3 is CASSQTSEGTGELFF. The CDR3 DNA reads TGCGCCAGCAGCCAGACTAGCGAGGGTACCGGGGAGCTGTTTTTT.

V gene TRBV7-9 combines with J gene TRBJ1-1; tentatively, D is TRBD1 (5 bases). Germline V lookup: CDR1 SEHNR, CDR2 FQNEAQ (reference sequence). This CDR3 is built from 17 residues. Trimming stripped 1 base from V and 1 base from J, with 16 bases between. The CDR3 is CASSLGRAAGENTEAFF. As DNA, the CDR3 is TGTGCCAGCAGCTTAGGCAGGGCGGCTGGAGAGAACACTGAAGCTTTCTTT.

The rearrangement uses TRBV3-1 (or the pseudogene TRBV3-2) and TRBJ2-2, with TRBD2 identical over 10 bases. The J segment lost 0 bases and the V segment lost 7 bases, leaving 2 bases of the junction unmatched. Germline lookup yields CDR1 LGHDT and CDR2 YNNKEL (reference sequence). The CDR3 sequence is 15 residues long. CDR3 loop: CASTSGSSNTGELFF. The CDR3 DNA follows: TGTGCCAGCACTAGCGGGAGTTCGAACACCGGGGAGCTGTTTTTT.

The genes are TRBV13 and TRBJ2-1; D is possibly TRBD2 (5 bases). V was trimmed by 3 bases and J by 5 bases, leaving 14 bases between them. Germline-derived CDR1 and CDR2 are PRHDT and FYEKMQ (reference sequence). The CDR3 covers 15 residues. The DNA of the CDR3 is TGTGCCAGCAGCTTCCCGGGGAGTTCCCACAATGAGCAGTTCTTC. This translates into CASSFPGSSHNEQFF.

CDR3 sequence reads: CASSQQDRGAGNEQFF. CDR3 bases: TGCGCCAGCAGCCAACAGGACAGGGGAGCGGGAAATGAGCAGTTCTTC. The chain couples TRBV4-3 to TRBJ2-1; 9 bases agree with TRBD1. This CDR3 is built from 16 residues. In germline, CDR1 is LGHNA, CDR2 YSLEER. J gave up 7 bases and V 2 bases, and 9 bases lay outside the gene matches.

This clone was observed once. The chain uses TRBV12-5 and TRBJ2-1; a weak D match, TRBD2 (6 bases). Germline lookup yields CDR1 LGHNT and CDR2 FRNRAP. Deletions cut 4 bases from V and 0 bases from J, with 10 bases between. The CDR3 is 15 amino acids. CDR3 region: CASGSGRSSYNEQFF. CDR3 nucleotide sequence: TGTGCTAGTGGTTCGGGGAGGAGCTCCTACAATGAGCAGTTCTTC.

The chain recombines TRBV5-1 with TRBJ2-7; 8 nucleotides match TRBD2. The V segment lost 3 bases and the J segment 1 base; nucleotides outside the gene matches: 9. The CDR3 spans 16 residues. CDR1 and CDR2 (germline): SGHRS, YFSETQ. CDR3: CASSSEAGVSSYEQYF. The CDR3 DNA reads as TGCGCCAGCAGCTCTGAAGCGGGAGTTAGTTCCTACGAGCAGTACTTC.

The chain couples TRBV5-1 to TRBJ1-2, with 10 bases lining up with TRBD1. The germline CDR1 and CDR2 sequences are SGHRS and YFSETQ. The CDR3 is made up of 16 amino acids. The trim removed 4 bases at V and 2 bases at J, leaving 8 bases unmatched. CDR3 DNA sequence: TGCGCCAGCAGCCTTCGGACAGGGGGAGTAAACTATGGCTACACCTTC. It codes for CASSLRTGGVNYGYTF. Complete variable domain (other parts from reference TRBV5-1 and TRBJ1-2): KAGVTQTPRYLIKTRGQQVTLSCSPISGHRSVSWYQQTPGQGLQFLFEYFSETQRNKGNFPGRFSGRQFSNSRSEMNVSTLELGDSALYLCASSLRTGGVNYGYTFGSGTRLTVV.

In its sample, this clone was seen a few times. The chain combines TRBV4-2 with TRBJ1-2, with D maybe TRBD1 (6 bases). V gave up 0 bases and J gave up 7 bases, with 15 bases separating them. Germline loops: CDR1 LGHNA, CDR2 YNFKEQ. The CDR3 consists of 15 residues. In nucleotides, the CDR3 is TGTGCCAGCAGCCAAGATCGATCTACAGGGTCTGGCTACACCTTC. It codes for CASSQDRSTGSGYTF.

The CDR3 loop reads CASSPGEWETQYF. CDR3 coding DNA: TGTGCCAGCAGTCCGGGAGAATGGGAGACCCAGTACTTC. The J gene is TRBJ2-5, the V gene TRBV6-2 or TRBV6-3, with a tentative D call TRBD2 (6 bases). The CDR3 is 13 residues long. Trimming pared 5 bases from V and 5 bases from J, leaving 12 bases between. Germline V gene lookup returns CDR1 MNHEY and CDR2 SVGEGT.

This clone turned up a few times. The gene calls are TRBV7-9 and TRBJ1-5, with D perhaps TRBD1 (5 bases). Trimming pared 8 bases from V and 2 bases from J, leaving 10 bases between. The V gene's germline CDR1 is SEHNR and CDR2 FQNEAQ (reference sequence). This CDR3 is built from 13 residues. The CDR3 is CASAREGNQPQHF. CDR3 coding DNA: TGTGCCAGCGCCAGGGAGGGCAATCAGCCCCAGCATTTT. The complete variable domain, with remaining parts taken from reference TRBV7-9 and TRBJ1-5, reads DTGVSQNPRHKITKRGQNVTFRCDPISEHNRLYWYRQTLGQGPEFLTYFQNEAQLEKSRLLSDRFSAERPKGSFSTLEIQRTEQGDSAMYLCASAREGNQPQHFGDGTRLSIL.

The chain has TRBV4-2 and TRBJ2-1; 12 nucleotides match TRBD2. This CDR3 comprises 19 residues. Germline trimming cut 1 base from V and 6 bases from J; bases unmatched to any gene: 13. Germline-derived CDR1 and CDR2 are LGHNA and YNFKEQ. CDR3 bases: TGTGCCAGCAGCCAAGTTGGCAGTCTAGCGGGGGGGATACTCAATGAGCAGTTCTTC. Its translation: CASSQVGSLAGGILNEQFF.

This clone appeared a single time. The rearrangement joins TRBV15 to TRBJ1-2; 8 nucleotides match TRBD1. CDR1 is LNHNV, CDR2 YYDKDF, per germline (reference sequence). After removal of 0 bases from V and 3 bases from J, the junction contained 0 bases not matched to a gene. The CDR3 covers 14 residues. CDR3 nucleotide sequence: TGTGCCACCAGCAGAGAGGACAGGGACTATGGCTACACCTTC. Translating it yields CATSREDRDYGYTF.

This sequence joins TRBV14 and TRBJ1-2, with TRBD1 identical over 9 bases. The CDR3 totals 14 residues. The trim removed 5 bases at V and 6 bases at J, leaving 7 bases unmatched. CDR1 is SGHDN, CDR2 FVKESK, per germline. Here the CDR3 reads CASSTRDRVDGYTF. The CDR3 DNA reads as TGTGCCAGCAGCACACGGGACAGGGTAGATGGCTACACCTTC.

The V and J genes are TRBV19 and TRBJ2-4, with 11 positions matching TRBD2. Germline trimming cut 8 bases from V and 1 base from J; bases unmatched to any gene: 19. CDR3 length: 20 residues. Germline V gene data show CDR1 as LNHDA and CDR2 as SQIVND (reference sequence). The CDR3 nucleotides are TGTGCCAGTGCGGACCACCGACTAGCGGGACTGGGGTTGGCCAAAAACATTCAGTACTTC. Translated, it gives CASADHRLAGLGLAKNIQYF.

The CDR3 protein is CASSPSRSSRPPLHF. The CDR3 DNA follows: TGTGCCAGCAGCCCCTCGCGCAGCTCGAGGCCACCCCTCCACTTT. This chain joins TRBV6-5 and TRBJ1-6; D gene unclear. This CDR3 comprises 15 residues. V was cut by 6 bases and J by 11 bases, with 20 bases left in between. CDR1 is MNHEY and CDR2 is SVGAGI in the germline V gene.

This chain connects TRBV5-1 to TRBJ2-5; TRBD2 matches at 12 bases. The CDR3 is 17 amino acids. The junction had 4 bases not matched to a gene; V was cut back by 0 bases and J by 1 base. CDR1 and CDR2 from the germline V gene are SGHRS and YFSETQ. The CDR3 is CASSLAQLAGGQETQYF. CDR3 nucleotide sequence: TGCGCCAGCAGCTTGGCCCAACTAGCGGGGGGCCAAGAGACCCAGTACTTC. The whole variable domain, remainder taken from reference TRBV5-1 and TRBJ2-5, is KAGVTQTPRYLIKTRGQQVTLSCSPISGHRSVSWYQQTPGQGLQFLFEYFSETQRNKGNFPGRFSGRQFSNSRSEMNVSTLELGDSALYLCASSLAQLAGGQETQYFGPGTRLLVL.

The chain uses TRBV28 and TRBJ2-7; 8 nucleotides align to TRBD1. The V gene end was trimmed by 5 bases and the J gene end by 4 bases; junction bases not matched to a gene: 16. Per the germline V gene, CDR1 is MDHEN and CDR2 is SYDVKM. The CDR3 contains 17 residues. The CDR3 reads CASSGRLRGRTLYEQYF. The CDR3 DNA sequence: TGTGCCAGCAGTGGACGGCTCAGGGGGCGTACGTTATACGAGCAGTACTTC.

This clone has a single count. The chain employs TRBV19 and TRBJ1-1; 8 bases are shared with TRBD1. The CDR3 covers 14 residues. With V trimmed by 1 base and J by 7 bases, 5 bases remained unmatched. CDR1 and CDR2 (germline): LNHDA, SQIVND (reference sequence). The CDR3: CASSIVLGQGEAFF. As DNA, the CDR3 is TGTGCCAGTAGTATAGTCCTCGGACAGGGTGAAGCTTTCTTT.

V usage is TRBV6-2 or TRBV6-3 and J usage is TRBJ2-1, with 11 bases that match TRBD2. The CDR3 covers 20 residues. J lost 6 bases, V lost 0 bases, and 16 bases had no gene match. The germline gives CDR1 MNHEY, CDR2 SVGEGT. CDR3 in DNA: TGTGCCAGCAGTTACTCGACAACTCCTATTACTAGCGGGAGCCTCAATGAGCAGTTCTTC. Residues: CASSYSTTPITSGSLNEQFF.